The 29 T cell receptor beta chains given below trace back to one sample, sequenced in a study of cytomegalovirus exposure and HLA in healthy donors. Assay used: immunoSEQ multiplex PCR; TCRdb lists only in-frame clones, some missing. Here the sample spans 100,000 to 150,000 clones, 95% to 97% being singletons. Material for sequencing was PBMCs. These receptors all come from a man aged 18 to 30 in good health and CMV-seronegative.

The rearrangement uses TRBV6-5 and TRBJ2-7; TRBD2 is a possible D gene (6 bases). The CDR3 has 16 amino acids. The V end was cut by 2 bases, the J end by 7 bases, with 21 bases between. Germline loops: CDR1 MNHEY, CDR2 SVGAGI. CDR3: CASSYALVAAVSEQYF. The CDR3 bases are TGTGCCAGCAGTTACGCATTAGTAGCGGCCGTCTCGGAGCAGTACTTC.

J is TRBJ1-1 and V is TRBV5-1; D possibly corresponds to TRBD1 (5 bases). V lost 4 bases and J lost 1, with 14 bases in between. The CDR3 contains 15 residues. Germline V lookup: CDR1 SGHRS, CDR2 YFSETQ. This CDR3 reads CASSPEGTGNTEAFF. CDR3 bases: TGCGCCAGCAGCCCGGAGGGGACGGGGAACACTGAAGCTTTCTTT. Full variable domain (outside the CDR3, taken from reference TRBV5-1 and TRBJ1-1): KAGVTQTPRYLIKTRGQQVTLSCSPISGHRSVSWYQQTPGQGLQFLFEYFSETQRNKGNFPGRFSGRQFSNSRSEMNVSTLELGDSALYLCASSPEGTGNTEAFFGQGTRLTVV.

The chain employs TRBV6-5 and TRBJ1-3, with D hard to call. V lost 0 bases to trimming and J lost 4 bases, with 10 bases between them. Germline V gene sequence: CDR1 MNHEY, CDR2 SVGAGI. There are 15 residues in the CDR3. CDR3 nucleotides: TGTGCCAGCAGTTACTCTGGTCGGGGAGGAAACACCATATATTTT. It codes for CASSYSGRGGNTIYF.

This chain uses TRBV7-2 with TRBJ2-1; 13 bases match TRBD2. The CDR3 extends over 16 amino acids. After removal of 5 bases from V and 7 bases from J, the junction contained 8 bases not matched to a gene. The germline V gene encodes CDR1 SGHTA and CDR2 FQGNSA. The CDR3 protein is CASSPLTSGRTNEQFF. CDR3 sequence (DNA): TGTGCCAGCAGCCCGCTGACTAGCGGGAGGACGAATGAGCAGTTCTTC. Full variable domain (rest looked up from reference TRBV7-2 and TRBJ2-1): GAGVSQSPSNKVTEKGKDVELRCDPISGHTALYWYRQSLGQGLEFLIYFQGNSAPDKSGLPSDRFSAERTGGSVSTLTIQRTQQEDSAVYLCASSPLTSGRTNEQFFGPGTRLTVL.

The chain carries TRBV6-1 and TRBJ2-5; D is perhaps TRBD2 (6 bases). V gave up 8 bases and J gave up 5 bases, with 15 bases separating them. Germline V CDR1 and CDR2: MNHNS, SASEGT. This CDR3 contains 13 residues. The CDR3 reads CASVGGARETQYF. The DNA of the CDR3 is TGTGCCAGCGTTGGCGGGGCCCGGGAGACCCAGTACTTC.

The rearrangement joins TRBV5-6 to TRBJ2-7; 12 bases align to TRBD2. CDR1 and CDR2 from the germline V gene are SGHDT and YYEEEE. The CDR3 has 16 residues. V shed 2 bases, J shed 6 bases, and the junction held 9 bases outside the gene matches. The CDR3 DNA is TGTGCCAGCAGCTTACGACTAGCGGGAGTGAGGGGCGAGCAGTACTTC. Translation: CASSLRLAGVRGEQYF.

The rearrangement joins TRBV6-6 to TRBJ2-1, with D possibly being TRBD2 (7 bases). V was shortened by 2 bases and J by 1 base, with 12 bases between the two germline ends. The CDR3 consists of 16 residues. Germline values: CDR1 MNHNY, CDR2 SVGAGI (reference sequence). The CDR3 protein is CASSYVRGASYNEQFF. CDR3 coding DNA: TGTGCCAGCAGTTACGTTCGGGGGGCGTCCTACAATGAGCAGTTCTTC.

This chain uses TRBV28 with TRBJ2-1, with 12 nucleotides matching TRBD1. The length of the CDR3 is 16 residues. Per the germline V gene, CDR1 is MDHEN and CDR2 is SYDVKM. V shed 8 bases and J 5 bases; nucleotides not matched to a gene: 10. The CDR3 spells CASLGQGAPRNNEQFF. The CDR3 DNA is TGTGCCAGCTTGGGACAGGGGGCGCCTCGTAACAATGAGCAGTTCTTC.

The chain combines TRBV27 with TRBJ1-4; D might be TRBD1 (5 bases). V lost 0 bases to trimming and J lost 7 bases, with 12 bases between them. The CDR3 is 15 amino acids. Germline V gene sequence: CDR1 MNHEY, CDR2 SMNVEV (reference sequence). The chain's CDR3 is CASSLSWGGSEKLFF. The CDR3 nucleotides are TGTGCCAGCAGTTTATCGTGGGGGGGAAGTGAAAAACTGTTTTTT.

This chain connects TRBV5-5 to TRBJ2-2, with 9 bases matching TRBD2. Germline assignment: CDR1 SGHKS and CDR2 YYEKEE (reference sequence). J lost 5 bases, V lost 2 bases, and 7 bases had no gene match. This CDR3 has 16 amino acids. CDR3 protein: CASSFSGRLGTGELFF. The DNA of the CDR3 is TGTGCCAGCAGCTTTAGCGGGAGATTAGGGACCGGGGAGCTGTTTTTT.

J is TRBJ2-1 and V is TRBV2; 10 bases line up with TRBD2. J lost 3 bases, V lost 6 bases, and 2 bases had no gene match. CDR1 is SNHLY, CDR2 FYNNEI, per germline. This CDR3 has 14 residues. The CDR3 loop reads CASRLAGGYNEQFF. The CDR3 DNA reads TGTGCCAGCAGGTTAGCGGGAGGCTACAATGAGCAGTTCTTC.

This chain links TRBV28 with TRBJ1-1; 7 bases match TRBD1. Germline V gives CDR1 MDHEN, CDR2 SYDVKM. The CDR3 is 18 residues long. V was pared by 4 bases and J by 2 bases, with 16 bases of the junction left unmatched. Written as DNA, the CDR3 is TGTGCCAGCAGTTCTATGATCCGCAAGGGACAGAAAAACACTGAAGCTTTCTTT. Translating it yields CASSSMIRKGQKNTEAFF.

The rearrangement links TRBV30 to TRBJ1-2, with TRBD1 matching over 8 bases. CDR1 and CDR2 (germline): GTSNPN, SVGIG (reference sequence). The CDR3 has 14 residues. The V gene end was trimmed by 0 bases and the J gene end by 4 bases; junction bases not matched to a gene: 4. This CDR3 reads CAWSVGQGAYGYTF. CDR3 nucleotides: TGTGCCTGGAGTGTCGGGCAGGGGGCCTATGGCTACACCTTC.

The chain employs TRBV9 and TRBJ2-1; 11 bases line up with TRBD2. V trimming: 4 bases; J trimming: 4 bases; junction bases outside the gene matches: 7. Germline V gene data show CDR1 as SGDLS and CDR2 as YYNGEE. The CDR3 is 16 amino acids. The CDR3 protein is CASSPRASGGYNEQFF. The DNA for the CDR3 is TGTGCCAGCAGCCCCCGAGCTAGCGGGGGGTACAATGAGCAGTTCTTC. The whole variable domain, remainder taken from reference TRBV9 and TRBJ2-1, is DSGVTQTPKHLITATGQRVTLRCSPRSGDLSVYWYQQSLDQGLQFLIQYYNGEERAKGNILERFSAQQFPDLHSELNLSSLELGDSALYFCASSPRASGGYNEQFFGPGTRLTVL.

This sequence joins TRBV6-6 and TRBJ1-1; TRBD1 matches 9 bases. This CDR3 is built from 14 residues. The germline gives CDR1 MNHNY, CDR2 SVGAGI (reference sequence). J was trimmed by 6 bases and V by 0 bases; bases with no gene match: 2. The CDR3 loop is CASSYSRQGAEAFF. CDR3 nucleotide sequence: TGTGCCAGCAGTTACTCTCGACAGGGGGCTGAAGCTTTCTTT.

The chain is built from TRBV6-5 and TRBJ1-3, with D maybe TRBD1 (6 bases). This CDR3 comprises 15 residues. Germline V lookup: CDR1 MNHEY, CDR2 SVGAGI. Trimming left V 2 bases short and J 0 bases short, with 8 bases between. This CDR3 is CASSYGGNSGNTIYF. In DNA form, the CDR3 reads TGTGCCAGCAGTTACGGGGGCAACTCTGGAAACACCATATATTTT.

The chain couples TRBV4-3 to TRBJ1-1; D unresolved. V was pared by 1 base and J by 7 bases, with 13 bases between. The CDR3 has 14 amino acids. The germline V gene encodes CDR1 LGHNA and CDR2 YSLEER. The CDR3 here is CASSQVGEGREAFF. The CDR3 bases are TGCGCCAGCAGCCAAGTCGGGGAGGGCCGTGAAGCTTTCTTT.

The chain uses TRBV9 and TRBJ1-4; no firm D call. Trimming stripped 7 bases from V and 0 bases from J, with 7 bases between. CDR3 length equals 13 residues. Looked up from germline, CDR1 is SGDLS and CDR2 is YYNGEE. The CDR3 bases are TGTGCCAGCGCCCGGTCAACTAATGAAAAACTGTTTTTT. Translation gives CASARSTNEKLFF.

About this clone itself: The same CDR3 is also encoded by other DNA sequences in this sample. The genes are TRBV28 and TRBJ1-2; the D gene is possibly TRBD1 (5 bases). V was trimmed by 1 base and J by 4 bases, leaving 7 bases between them. Germline V gives CDR1 MDHEN, CDR2 SYDVKM. This CDR3 contains 13 residues. This CDR3 is CASSLSGGYGYTF. The CDR3 region has the DNA TGTGCCAGCAGTTTATCCGGGGGCTATGGCTACACCTTC.

The genes are TRBV18 and TRBJ2-5; D perhaps matches TRBD1 (6 bases). This CDR3 has 13 amino acids. The germline CDR1 and CDR2 sequences are KGHSH and LQKENI. The germline V and J ends were trimmed by 3 bases and 1 base, with 6 bases remaining between them. The CDR3 DNA reads as TGTGCCAGCTCACCGGGGGCCCAAGAGACCCAGTACTTC. Protein: CASSPGAQETQYF.

This sequence joins TRBV2 and TRBJ2-1, with 8 positions matching TRBD2. This CDR3 contains 14 residues. The V gene's germline CDR1 is SNHLY and CDR2 FYNNEI. J gave up 3 bases and V 5 bases, and 3 bases lay outside the gene matches. CDR3 in DNA: TGTGCCAGCAGTAGAACTAGCGGCTACAATGAGCAGTTCTTC. This encodes CASSRTSGYNEQFF.

This clone was counted a single time. The chain joins TRBV19 to TRBJ2-3; 7 bases map to TRBD2. V was pared by 9 bases and J by 0 bases, with 6 bases of the junction left unmatched. Germline V lookup: CDR1 LNHDA, CDR2 SQIVND (reference sequence). The CDR3 loop spans 14 amino acids. CDR3 bases: TGTGCCAGCAAACTAGCGCCTAGCACAGATACGCAGTATTTT. Translated: CASKLAPSTDTQYF.

The V and J genes are TRBV6-6 and TRBJ2-2; 9 bases map to TRBD2. The germline V gene has CDR1 MNHNY and CDR2 SVGAGI (reference sequence). The junction had 3 bases not matched to a gene; V was cut back by 2 bases and J by 5 bases. The CDR3 contains 15 residues. As DNA, the CDR3 is TGTGCCAGCAGTTACGCGCGGGAGGGGACCGGGGAGCTGTTTTTT. This codes for CASSYAREGTGELFF.

The chain joins TRBV5-6 to TRBJ1-1; D gene uncertain. Germline CDR1 SGHDT, CDR2 YYEEEE. V was clipped by 3 bases and J by 3 bases, with 12 bases between them. This CDR3 is built from 14 residues. The CDR3 region is CASSSPWSDTEAFF. The CDR3 nucleotides read TGTGCCAGCAGCTCGCCCTGGTCGGACACTGAAGCTTTCTTT.

The genes are TRBV28 and TRBJ2-2; 10 bases line up with TRBD2. The CDR3 is 15 amino acids. Losses at the gene ends were 5 bases for V and 6 bases for J; bases not matched to a gene: 6. Per germline, CDR1 MDHEN and CDR2 SYDVKM. The CDR3 spells CASSPSGSKAGELFF. In DNA, the CDR3 is TGTGCCAGCAGTCCTAGCGGGAGTAAGGCCGGGGAGCTGTTTTTT.

The chain carries TRBV18 and TRBJ2-3; 10 nucleotides align to TRBD2. The CDR3 extends over 17 amino acids. Germline CDR1 and CDR2: KGHSH and LQKENI. The ends lost 1 base at V and 2 bases at J; junction bases unmatched: 6. In DNA form, the CDR3 reads TGTGCCAGCTCACCACGGGGACTAGCGAGAGCCACAGATACGCAGTATTTT. This codes for CASSPRGLARATDTQYF.

This clone has only one observation. The chain employs TRBV6-6 and TRBJ2-7; possibly TRBD1 for D (6 bases). Germline V lookup: CDR1 MNHNY, CDR2 SVGAGI (reference sequence). The CDR3 length is 15 residues. The ends were cut back, 8 bases at V and 1 base at J, with 18 bases in the middle. CDR3 sequence: CASSQFGTFSYEQYF. The CDR3 DNA follows: TGTGCCAGCTCACAATTCGGGACATTTTCCTACGAGCAGTACTTC.

The chain has TRBV2 and TRBJ2-1; 7 bases align to TRBD2. Germline CDR1 and CDR2: SNHLY and FYNNEI. With V trimmed by 5 bases and J by 0 bases, 1 base remained unmatched. The CDR3 has 14 residues. The CDR3 loop is CASSQRDSYNEQFF. The CDR3 nucleotides read TGTGCCAGCAGTCAGCGGGACTCCTACAATGAGCAGTTCTTC.

The V and J genes are TRBV10-3 and TRBJ2-1; 8 nucleotides align to TRBD1. Germline CDR1 and CDR2: ENHRY and SYGVKD. V was pared by 0 bases and J by 7 bases, with 11 bases of the junction left unmatched. The length of the CDR3 is 17 residues. CDR3 nucleotides: TGTGCCATCAGTGAGTCCCGGACAGGGAGAGGTGGGAATGAGCAGTTCTTC. Its translation is CAISESRTGRGGNEQFF.